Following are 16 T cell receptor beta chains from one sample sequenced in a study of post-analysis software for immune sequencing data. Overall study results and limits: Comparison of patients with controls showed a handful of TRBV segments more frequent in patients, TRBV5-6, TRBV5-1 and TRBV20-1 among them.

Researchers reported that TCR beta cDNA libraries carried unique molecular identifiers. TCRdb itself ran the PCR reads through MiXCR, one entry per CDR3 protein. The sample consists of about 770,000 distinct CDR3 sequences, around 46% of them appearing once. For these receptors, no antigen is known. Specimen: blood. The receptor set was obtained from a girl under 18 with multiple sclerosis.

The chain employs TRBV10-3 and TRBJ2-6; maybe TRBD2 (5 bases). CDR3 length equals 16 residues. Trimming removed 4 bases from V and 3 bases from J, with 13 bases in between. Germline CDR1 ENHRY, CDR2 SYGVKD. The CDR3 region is CAISVGREGGANVLTF. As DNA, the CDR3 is TGTGCCATCAGTGTGGGCCGGGAAGGTGGGGCCAACGTCCTGACTTTC.

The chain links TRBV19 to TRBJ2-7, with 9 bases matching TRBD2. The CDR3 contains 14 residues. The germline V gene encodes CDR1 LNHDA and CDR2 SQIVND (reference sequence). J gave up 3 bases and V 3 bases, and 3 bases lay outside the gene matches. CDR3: CASSMGTSSYEQYF. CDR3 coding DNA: TGTGCCAGTAGTATGGGGACTAGCAGCTACGAGCAGTACTTC.

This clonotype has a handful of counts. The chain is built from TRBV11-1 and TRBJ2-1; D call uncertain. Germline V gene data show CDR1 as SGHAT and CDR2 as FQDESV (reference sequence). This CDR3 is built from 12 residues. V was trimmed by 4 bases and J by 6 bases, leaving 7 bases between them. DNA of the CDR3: TGTGCCAGCAGCTCAAGCCCCAATGAGCAGTTCTTC. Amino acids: CASSSSPNEQFF.

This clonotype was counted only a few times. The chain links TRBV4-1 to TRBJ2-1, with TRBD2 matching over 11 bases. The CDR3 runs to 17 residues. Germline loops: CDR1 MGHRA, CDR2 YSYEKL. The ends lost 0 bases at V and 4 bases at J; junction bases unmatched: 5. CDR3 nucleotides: TGCGCCAGCAGCCAAGATTTTAGCGGGAGGGCATACAATGAGCAGTTCTTC. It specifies CASSQDFSGRAYNEQFF.

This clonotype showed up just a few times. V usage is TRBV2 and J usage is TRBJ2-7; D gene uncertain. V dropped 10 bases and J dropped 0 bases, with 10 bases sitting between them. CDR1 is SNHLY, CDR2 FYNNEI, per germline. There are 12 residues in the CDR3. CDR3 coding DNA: TGTGCCACCGGGCGGAACTCCTACGAGCAGTACTTC. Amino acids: CATGRNSYEQYF.

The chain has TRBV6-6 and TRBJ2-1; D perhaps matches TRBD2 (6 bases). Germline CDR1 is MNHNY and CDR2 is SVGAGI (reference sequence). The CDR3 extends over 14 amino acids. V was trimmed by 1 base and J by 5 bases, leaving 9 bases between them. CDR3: CASSYWRGDNEQFF. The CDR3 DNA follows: TGTGCCAGCAGTTACTGGCGGGGCGACAATGAGCAGTTCTTC.

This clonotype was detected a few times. The CDR3 loop reads CSVEEVGGDYGYTF. The DNA for the CDR3 is TGCAGCGTTGAAGAGGTGGGCGGAGACTATGGCTACACCTTC. The chain couples TRBV29-1 to TRBJ1-2, with D hard to call. The CDR3 is made up of 14 amino acids. CDR1 SQVTM and CDR2 ANQGSEA come from the germline V gene. Deletions cut 0 bases from V and 3 bases from J, with 11 bases between.

Here the CDR3 reads CASSQDRGLNTDTQYF. The CDR3 region has the DNA TGTGCCAGCAGCCAAGATCGCGGTCTTAACACAGATACGCAGTATTTT. This sequence joins TRBV3-1 and TRBJ2-3; the D is unclear. The germline V and J ends were trimmed by 0 bases and 2 bases, with 12 bases remaining between them. The germline V gene encodes CDR1 LGHDT and CDR2 YNNKEL (reference sequence). The CDR3 runs 16 residues.

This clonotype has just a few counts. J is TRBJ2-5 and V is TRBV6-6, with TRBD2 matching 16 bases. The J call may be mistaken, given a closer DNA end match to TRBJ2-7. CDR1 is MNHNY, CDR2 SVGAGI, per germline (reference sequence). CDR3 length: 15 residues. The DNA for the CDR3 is TGTGCCAGCAGTAAGGGGACTAGCGGGAGGGACGAGCAGTACTTC. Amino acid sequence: CASSKGTSGRDEQYF.

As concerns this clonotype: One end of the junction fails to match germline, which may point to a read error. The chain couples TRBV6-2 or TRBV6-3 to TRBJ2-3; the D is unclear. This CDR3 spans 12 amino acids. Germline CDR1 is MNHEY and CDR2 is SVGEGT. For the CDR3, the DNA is TGTGCCGGCAGTTACCGTCAAGATACGCAGTATTTT. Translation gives CAGSYRQDTQYF.

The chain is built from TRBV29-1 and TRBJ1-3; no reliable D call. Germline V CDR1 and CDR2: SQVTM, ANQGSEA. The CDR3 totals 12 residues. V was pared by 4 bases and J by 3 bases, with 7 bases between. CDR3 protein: CSVGGVGNTIYF. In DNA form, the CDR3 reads TGCAGCGTTGGCGGGGTTGGAAACACCATATATTTT.

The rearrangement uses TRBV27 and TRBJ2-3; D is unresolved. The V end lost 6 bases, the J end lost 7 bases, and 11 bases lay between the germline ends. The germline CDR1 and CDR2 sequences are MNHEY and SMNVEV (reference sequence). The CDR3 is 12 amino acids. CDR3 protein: CASSGINYTQYF. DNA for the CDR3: TGTGCCAGCAGCGGAATTAATTATACGCAGTATTTT.

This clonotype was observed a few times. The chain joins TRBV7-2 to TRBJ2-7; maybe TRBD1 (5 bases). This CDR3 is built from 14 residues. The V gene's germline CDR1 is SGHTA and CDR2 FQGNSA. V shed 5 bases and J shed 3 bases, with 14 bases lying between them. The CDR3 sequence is CASSGGHENYEQYF. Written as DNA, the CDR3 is TGTGCCAGCAGCGGCGGACATGAGAACTACGAGCAGTACTTC.

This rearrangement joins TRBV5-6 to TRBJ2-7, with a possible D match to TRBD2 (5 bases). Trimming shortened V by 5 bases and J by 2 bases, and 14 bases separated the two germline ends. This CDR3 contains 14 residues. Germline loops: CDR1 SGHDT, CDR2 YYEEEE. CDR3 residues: CASSRRAPTYEQYF. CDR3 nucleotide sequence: TGTGCCAGCAGTCGGCGGGCTCCAACCTACGAGCAGTACTTC. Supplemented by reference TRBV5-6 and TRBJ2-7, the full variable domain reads DAGVTQSPTHLIKTRGQQVTLRCSPKSGHDTVSWYQQALGQGPQFIFQYYEEEERQRGNFPDRFSGHQFPNYSSELNVNALLLGDSALYLCASSRRAPTYEQYFGPGTRLTVT.

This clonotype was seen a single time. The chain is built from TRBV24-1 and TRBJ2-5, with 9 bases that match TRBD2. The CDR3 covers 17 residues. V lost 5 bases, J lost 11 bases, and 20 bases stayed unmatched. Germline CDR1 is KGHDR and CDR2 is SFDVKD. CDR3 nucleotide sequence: TGTGCCACCAGTGCCCCCCTCTCTAGCGGGATTATGGATGAGCAGTACTTC. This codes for CATSAPLSSGIMDEQYF.

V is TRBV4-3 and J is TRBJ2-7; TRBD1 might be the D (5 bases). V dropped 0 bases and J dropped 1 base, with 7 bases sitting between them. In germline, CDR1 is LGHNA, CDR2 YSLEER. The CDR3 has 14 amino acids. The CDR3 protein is CASSQDKGSYEQYF. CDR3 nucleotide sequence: TGCGCCAGCAGCCAAGATAAGGGGTCCTACGAGCAGTACTTC.